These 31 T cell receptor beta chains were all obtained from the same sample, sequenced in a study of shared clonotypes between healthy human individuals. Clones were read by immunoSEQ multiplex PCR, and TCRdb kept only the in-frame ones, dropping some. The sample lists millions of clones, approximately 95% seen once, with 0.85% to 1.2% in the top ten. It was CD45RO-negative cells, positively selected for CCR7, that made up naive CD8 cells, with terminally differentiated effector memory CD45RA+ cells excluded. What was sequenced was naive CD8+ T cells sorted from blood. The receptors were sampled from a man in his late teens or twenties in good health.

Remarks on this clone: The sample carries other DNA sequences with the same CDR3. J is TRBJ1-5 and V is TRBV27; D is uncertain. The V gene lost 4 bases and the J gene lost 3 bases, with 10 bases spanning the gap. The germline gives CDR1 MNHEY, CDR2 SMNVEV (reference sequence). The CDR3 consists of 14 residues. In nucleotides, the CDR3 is TGTGCCAGCAGTTCGATAGGGTCCAATCAGCCCCAGCATTTT. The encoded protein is CASSSIGSNQPQHF.

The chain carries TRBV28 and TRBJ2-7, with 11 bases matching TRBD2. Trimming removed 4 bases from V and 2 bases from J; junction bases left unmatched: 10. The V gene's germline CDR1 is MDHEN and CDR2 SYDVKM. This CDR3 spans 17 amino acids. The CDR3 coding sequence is TGTGCCAGCAGTTCGACTAGCGGGAATCGGGGCACCTACGAGCAGTACTTC. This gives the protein CASSSTSGNRGTYEQYF.

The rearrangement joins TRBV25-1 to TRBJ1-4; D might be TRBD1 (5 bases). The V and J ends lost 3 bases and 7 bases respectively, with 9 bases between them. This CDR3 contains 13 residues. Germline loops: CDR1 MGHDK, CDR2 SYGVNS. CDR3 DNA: TGTGCCAGCAGTGAGGGGGAAGTTGAAAAACTGTTTTTT. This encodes CASSEGEVEKLFF.

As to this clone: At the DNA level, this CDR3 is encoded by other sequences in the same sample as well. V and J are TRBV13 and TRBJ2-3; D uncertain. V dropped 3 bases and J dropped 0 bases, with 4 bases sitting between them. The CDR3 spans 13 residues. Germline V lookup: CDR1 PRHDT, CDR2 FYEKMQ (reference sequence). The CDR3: CASSLGSTDTQYF. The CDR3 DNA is TGTGCCAGCAGCTTGGGGAGCACAGATACGCAGTATTTT.

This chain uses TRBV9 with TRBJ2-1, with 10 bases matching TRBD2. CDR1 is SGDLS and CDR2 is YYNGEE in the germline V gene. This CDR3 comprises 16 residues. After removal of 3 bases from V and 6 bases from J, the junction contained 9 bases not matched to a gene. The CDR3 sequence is CASSGIAGGNFNEQFF. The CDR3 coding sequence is TGTGCCAGCAGCGGTATAGCGGGGGGCAACTTCAATGAGCAGTTCTTC.

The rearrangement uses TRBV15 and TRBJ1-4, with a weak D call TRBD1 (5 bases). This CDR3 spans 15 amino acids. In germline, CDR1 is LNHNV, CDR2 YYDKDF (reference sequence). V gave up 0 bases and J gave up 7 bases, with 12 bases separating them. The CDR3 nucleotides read TGTGCCACCAGCAGAGATCCAGGGACGGGTGAAAAACTGTTTTTT. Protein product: CATSRDPGTGEKLFF.

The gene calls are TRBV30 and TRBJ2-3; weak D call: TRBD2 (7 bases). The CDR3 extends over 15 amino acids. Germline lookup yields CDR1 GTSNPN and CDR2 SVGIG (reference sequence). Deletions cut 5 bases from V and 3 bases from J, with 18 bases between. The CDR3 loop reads CAWGLLGGATDTQYF. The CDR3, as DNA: TGTGCCTGGGGCCTCTTGGGGGGGGCAACAGATACGCAGTATTTT.

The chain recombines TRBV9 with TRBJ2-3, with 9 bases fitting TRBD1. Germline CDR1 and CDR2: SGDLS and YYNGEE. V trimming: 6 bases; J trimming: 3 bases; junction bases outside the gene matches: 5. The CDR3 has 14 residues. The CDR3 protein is CASTPGQGTDTQYF. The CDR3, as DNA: TGTGCCAGCACCCCGGGACAGGGAACAGATACGCAGTATTTT.

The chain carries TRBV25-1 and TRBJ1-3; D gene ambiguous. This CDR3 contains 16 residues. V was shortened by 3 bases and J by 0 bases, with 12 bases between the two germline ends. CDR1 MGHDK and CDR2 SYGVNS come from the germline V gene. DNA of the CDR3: TGTGCCAGCAGTGAGGGCACAGCAGACTCTGGAAACACCATATATTTT. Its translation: CASSEGTADSGNTIYF. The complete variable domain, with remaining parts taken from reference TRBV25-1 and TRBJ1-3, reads EADIYQTPRYLVIGTGKKITLECSQTMGHDKMYWYQQDPGMELHLIHYSYGVNSTEKGDLSSESTVSRIRTEHFPLTLESARPSHTSQYLCASSEGTADSGNTIYFGEGSWLTVV.

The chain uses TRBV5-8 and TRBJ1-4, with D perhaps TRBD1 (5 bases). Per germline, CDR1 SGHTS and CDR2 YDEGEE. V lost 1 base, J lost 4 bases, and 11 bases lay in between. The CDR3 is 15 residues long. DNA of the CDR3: TGTGCCAGCAGCTTGCTCGACAGCATTAATGAAAAACTGTTTTTT. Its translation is CASSLLDSINEKLFF.

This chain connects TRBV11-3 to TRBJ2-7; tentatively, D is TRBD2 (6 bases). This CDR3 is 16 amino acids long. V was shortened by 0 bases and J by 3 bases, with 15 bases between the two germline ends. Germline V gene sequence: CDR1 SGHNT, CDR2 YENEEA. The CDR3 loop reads CASSLEVRREFYEQYF. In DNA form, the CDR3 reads TGTGCCAGCAGCTTAGAAGTAAGGAGGGAATTCTACGAGCAGTACTTC. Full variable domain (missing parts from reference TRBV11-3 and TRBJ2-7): EAGVVQSPRYKIIEKKQPVAFWCNPISGHNTLYWYLQNLGQGPELLIRYENEEAVDDSQLPKDRFSAERLKGVDSTLKIQPAELGDSAVYLCASSLEVRREFYEQYFGPGTRLTVT.

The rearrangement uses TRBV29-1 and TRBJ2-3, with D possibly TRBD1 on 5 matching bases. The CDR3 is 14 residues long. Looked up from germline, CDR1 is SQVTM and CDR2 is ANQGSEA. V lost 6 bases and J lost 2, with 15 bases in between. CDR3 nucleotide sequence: TGCAGCGTGACAGATTTAGGCACCACAGATACGCAGTATTTT. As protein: CSVTDLGTTDTQYF.

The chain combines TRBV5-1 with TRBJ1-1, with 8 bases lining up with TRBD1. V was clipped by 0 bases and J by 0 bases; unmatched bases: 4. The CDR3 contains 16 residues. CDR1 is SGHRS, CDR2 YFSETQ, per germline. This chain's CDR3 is CASSLGTGLMNTEAFF. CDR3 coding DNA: TGCGCCAGCAGCTTGGGGACAGGGCTCATGAACACTGAAGCTTTCTTT.

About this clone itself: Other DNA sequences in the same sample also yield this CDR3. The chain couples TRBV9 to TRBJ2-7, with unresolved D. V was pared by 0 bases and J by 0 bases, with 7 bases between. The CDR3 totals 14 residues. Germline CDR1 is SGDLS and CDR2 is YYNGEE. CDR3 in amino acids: CASSVGHSSYEQYF. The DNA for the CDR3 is TGTGCCAGCAGCGTAGGGCACAGCTCCTACGAGCAGTACTTC.

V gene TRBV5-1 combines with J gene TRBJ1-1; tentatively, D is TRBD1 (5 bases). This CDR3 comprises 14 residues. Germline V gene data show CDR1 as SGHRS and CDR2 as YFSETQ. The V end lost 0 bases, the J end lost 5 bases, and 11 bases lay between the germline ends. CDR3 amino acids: CASSLGGGWTEAFF. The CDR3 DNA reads TGCGCCAGCAGCTTGGGCGGGGGTTGGACTGAAGCTTTCTTT.

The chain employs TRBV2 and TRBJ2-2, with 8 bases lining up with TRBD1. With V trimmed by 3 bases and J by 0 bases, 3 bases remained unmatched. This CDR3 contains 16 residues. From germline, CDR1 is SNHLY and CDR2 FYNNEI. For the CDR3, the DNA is TGTGCCAGCAGTGACAGGGGGCCTTCGAACACCGGGGAGCTGTTTTTT. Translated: CASSDRGPSNTGELFF.

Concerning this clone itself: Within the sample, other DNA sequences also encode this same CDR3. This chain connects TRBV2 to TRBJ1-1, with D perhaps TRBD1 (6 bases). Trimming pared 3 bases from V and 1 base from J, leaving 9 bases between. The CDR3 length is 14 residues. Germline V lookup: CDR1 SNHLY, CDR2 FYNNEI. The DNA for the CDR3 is TGTGCCAGCAGTGAGACAGGCGAGAACACTGAAGCTTTCTTT. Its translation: CASSETGENTEAFF.

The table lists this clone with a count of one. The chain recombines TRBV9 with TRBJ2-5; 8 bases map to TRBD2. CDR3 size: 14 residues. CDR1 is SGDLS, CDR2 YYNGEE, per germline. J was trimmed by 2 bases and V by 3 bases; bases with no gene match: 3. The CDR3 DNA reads TGTGCCAGCAGCGCGGGGGGGAGTCAAGAGACCCAGTACTTC. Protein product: CASSAGGSQETQYF. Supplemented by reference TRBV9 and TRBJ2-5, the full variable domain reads DSGVTQTPKHLITATGQRVTLRCSPRSGDLSVYWYQQSLDQGLQFLIQYYNGEERAKGNILERFSAQQFPDLHSELNLSSLELGDSALYFCASSAGGSQETQYFGPGTRLLVL.

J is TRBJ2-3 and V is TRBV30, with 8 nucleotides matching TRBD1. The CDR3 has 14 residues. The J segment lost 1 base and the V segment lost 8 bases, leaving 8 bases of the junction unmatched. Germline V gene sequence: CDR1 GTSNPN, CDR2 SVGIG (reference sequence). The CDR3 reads CAGSPGQGTDTQYF. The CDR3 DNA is TGTGCCGGGTCACCGGGACAGGGCACAGATACGCAGTATTTT.

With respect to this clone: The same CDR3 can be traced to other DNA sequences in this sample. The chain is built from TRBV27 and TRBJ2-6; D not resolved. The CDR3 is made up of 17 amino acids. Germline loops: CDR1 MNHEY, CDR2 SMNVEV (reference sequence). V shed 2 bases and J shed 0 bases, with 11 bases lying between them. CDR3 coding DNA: TGTGCCAGCAGTTTACAACCTTTAAGCTCTGGGGCCAACGTCCTGACTTTC. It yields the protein CASSLQPLSSGANVLTF.

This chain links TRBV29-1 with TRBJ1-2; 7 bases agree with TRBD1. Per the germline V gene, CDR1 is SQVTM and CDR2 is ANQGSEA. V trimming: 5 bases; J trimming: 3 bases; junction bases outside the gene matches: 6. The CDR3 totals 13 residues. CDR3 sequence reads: CSVRPQGDYGYTF. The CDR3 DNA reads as TGCAGCGTTCGCCCCCAGGGGGACTATGGCTACACCTTC.

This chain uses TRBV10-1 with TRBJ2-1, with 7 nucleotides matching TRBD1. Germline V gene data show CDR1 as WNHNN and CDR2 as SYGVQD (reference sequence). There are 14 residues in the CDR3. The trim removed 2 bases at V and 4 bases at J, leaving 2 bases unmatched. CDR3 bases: TGCGCCAGCAGTGAGGACAGGGCGTACAATGAGCAGTTCTTC. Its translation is CASSEDRAYNEQFF.

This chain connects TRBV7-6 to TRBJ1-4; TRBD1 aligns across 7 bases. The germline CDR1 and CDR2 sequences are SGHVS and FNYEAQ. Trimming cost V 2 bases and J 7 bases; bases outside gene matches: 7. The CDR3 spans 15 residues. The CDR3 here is CASSLTGGGGEKLFF. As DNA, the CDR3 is TGTGCCAGCAGCTTAACCGGAGGGGGCGGTGAAAAACTGTTTTTT.

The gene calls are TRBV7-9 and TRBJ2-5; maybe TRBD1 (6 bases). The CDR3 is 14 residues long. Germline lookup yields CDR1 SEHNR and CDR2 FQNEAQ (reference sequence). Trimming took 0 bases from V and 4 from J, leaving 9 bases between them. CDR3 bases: TGTGCCAGCAGCTTAGCATCGACAGGAGAGACCCAGTACTTC. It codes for CASSLASTGETQYF.

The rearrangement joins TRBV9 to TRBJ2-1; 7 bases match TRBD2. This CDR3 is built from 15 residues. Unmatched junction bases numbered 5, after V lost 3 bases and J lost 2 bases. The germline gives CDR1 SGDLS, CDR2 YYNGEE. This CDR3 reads CASSASGHAYNEQFF. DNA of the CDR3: TGTGCCAGCAGCGCTAGCGGACATGCCTACAATGAGCAGTTCTTC.

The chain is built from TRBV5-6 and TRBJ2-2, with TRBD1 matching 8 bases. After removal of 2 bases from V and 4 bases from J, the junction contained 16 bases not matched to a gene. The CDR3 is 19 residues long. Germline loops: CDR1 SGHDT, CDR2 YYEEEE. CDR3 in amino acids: CASSFVISSGGGSTGELFF. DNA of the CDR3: TGTGCCAGCAGCTTTGTCATCAGTTCAGGGGGCGGTAGCACCGGGGAGCTGTTTTTT.

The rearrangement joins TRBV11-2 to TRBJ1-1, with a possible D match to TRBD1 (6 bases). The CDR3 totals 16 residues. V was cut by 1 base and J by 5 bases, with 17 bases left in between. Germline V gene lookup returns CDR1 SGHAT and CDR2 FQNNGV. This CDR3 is CASSLVSGGRGTEAFF. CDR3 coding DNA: TGTGCCAGCAGCTTAGTTTCCGGGGGGCGCGGAACTGAAGCTTTCTTT.

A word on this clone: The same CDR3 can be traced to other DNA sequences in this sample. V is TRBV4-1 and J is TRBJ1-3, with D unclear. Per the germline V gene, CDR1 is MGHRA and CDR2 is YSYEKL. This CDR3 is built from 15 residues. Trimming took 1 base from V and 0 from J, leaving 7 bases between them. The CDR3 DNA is TGCGCCAGCAGCCAAGGGAGGAGCTCTGGAAACACCATATATTTT. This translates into CASSQGRSSGNTIYF.

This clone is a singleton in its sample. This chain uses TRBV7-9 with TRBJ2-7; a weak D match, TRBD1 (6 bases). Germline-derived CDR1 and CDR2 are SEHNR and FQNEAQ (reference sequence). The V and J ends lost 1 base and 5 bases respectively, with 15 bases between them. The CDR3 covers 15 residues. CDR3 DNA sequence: TGTGCCAGCAGCTTAGGGGGGCTTACAAGCCACGAGCAGTACTTC. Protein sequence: CASSLGGLTSHEQYF.

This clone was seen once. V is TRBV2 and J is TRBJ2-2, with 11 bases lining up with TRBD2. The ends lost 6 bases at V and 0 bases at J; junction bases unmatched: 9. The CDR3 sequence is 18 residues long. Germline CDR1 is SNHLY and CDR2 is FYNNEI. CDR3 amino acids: CASRRGLAGDPNTGELFF. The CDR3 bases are TGTGCCAGCAGGAGAGGACTAGCGGGCGATCCGAACACCGGGGAGCTGTTTTTT.

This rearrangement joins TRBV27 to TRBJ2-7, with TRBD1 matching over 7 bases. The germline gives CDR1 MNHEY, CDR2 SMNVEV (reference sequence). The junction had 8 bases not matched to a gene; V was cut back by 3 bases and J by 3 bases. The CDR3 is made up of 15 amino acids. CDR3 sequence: CASSFAGTEGYEQYF. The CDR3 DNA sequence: TGTGCCAGCAGTTTCGCCGGGACAGAGGGCTACGAGCAGTACTTC.